This TCR beta chain was sequenced during a study of CD8 T cells in Susac syndrome. Reverse transcription of roughly 0.5 to 1 ug RNA used random hexamers. Across 54 Vbeta and 13 Jbeta, immunoSEQ multiplex PCR amplified TCR beta CDR3. MiXCR, run by TCRdb on the immunoSEQ multiplex PCR reads, gives a single entry per CDR3 protein. Of 200,000 to 250,000 distinct CDR3 sequences listed, around 95% are singletons. Both CD4+ and CD8+ T cells were negatively isolated, and TEMRA cells underwent FACS enrichment. This CDR3 has 15 residues. Germline lookup yields CDR1 MGHRA and CDR2 YSYEKL. With 1 base removed from V and 7 bases from J, the gap between germline ends came to 16 bases.

Material for sequencing was CD4+ T cells from PBMCs. This sequence originates from a human donor with multiple sclerosis. The rearrangement links TRBV4-1 to TRBJ1-2; weak D call: TRBD1 (5 bases). Here the CDR3 reads CASSQGGQGIRGYTF. The CDR3 DNA is TGCGCCAGCAGCCAAGGAGGGCAGGGTATCCGTGGCTACACCTTC.